A selection of T cell receptor beta chains follows, all from one sample in a study of OX40 agonist ivuxolimab in advanced cancers. Here immunoSEQ multiplex PCR was the method, and the copy in TCRdb shows in-frame clones only, minus some. The sample includes about 96,000 clones, 84% of them seen just once. The sequencing here drew on CD4+ or CD8+ T cells sorted from blood, taken in a trial of the OX40 agonist ivuxolimab. Receptors were obtained from an adult with an advanced solid tumor such as melanoma, head and neck, liver or kidney cancer. Both conserved end residues are part of each CDR3. D genes are given only for firm matches. Size tells how often a clone was seen (once, few, many) or the class of an expanded clone, and some rows leave it out.

>.|TRBJ2-3|TRBD2|TRBV6-1
TGTGCCAGCAGTGAAGCCCCTAGCGGGAGGGCAGATACGCAGTATTTT
CASSEAPSGRADTQYF
>few|TRBJ1-2|.|TRBV7-9
TGTGCCAGCAGCCAAACATCAACGGCTAACTATGGCTACACCTTC
CASSQTSTANYGYTF
>.|TRBJ1-2|.|TRBV7-2
TGTGCCAGCAGCTTAGACGTCACAGGCCTTAACTATGGCTACACCTTC
CASSLDVTGLNYGYTF
>.|TRBJ1-4|.|TRBV12-5
TGTGCTAGTGGTTTGGAGGTTACTAATGAAAAACTGTTTTTT
CASGLEVTNEKLFF
>few|TRBJ1-6|TRBD1|TRBV6-5
TGTGCCACCGGGACAGTAGTTTCACCCCTCCACTTT
CATGTVVSPLHF
>.|TRBJ2-6|.|TRBV7-9
TGTGCCAGCAGCCCAGAACGGTCCGGGGCCAACGTCCTGACTTTC
CASSPERSGANVLTF
>.|TRBJ2-5|.|TRBV11-1
TGTGCCAGCAGCCCCGGGCCCTACAGGGAGACCCAGTACTTC
CASSPGPYRETQYF
>few|TRBJ2-5|.|TRBV21-1
TGTGCCAGCAGCAGAGGGACTAGCGGGAGGGACCAAGAGACCCAGTACTTC
CASSRGTSGRDQETQYF
>.|TRBJ1-3|.|TRBV20-1
TGCAGTGCCAAGAACGGAAACACCATATATTTT
CSAKNGNTIYF
>once|TRBJ1-5|.|TRBV9
TGTGCCAGCAGCGTATGGGGGGGCAATCAGCCCCAGCATTTT
CASSVWGGNQPQHF
>.|TRBJ1-1|.|TRBV5-1
TGCGCCAGCAGCTTGGAAACGAACACTGAAGCTTTCTTT
CASSLETNTEAFF
>.|TRBJ1-3|.|TRBV10-2
TGCGCCAGCAGTGAGGTTTACAGCCGCCTAAGAAACACCATATATTTT
CASSEVYSRLRNTIYF
>once|TRBJ1-1|.|TRBV5-1
TGCGCCAGCAGCCACATTAGCGGCACTGAAGCTTTCTTT
CASSHISGTEAFF
>.|TRBJ2-7|.|TRBV7-9
TGTGCCAGCAGCTTATTGGGGGAAGACTACGAGCAGTACTTC
CASSLLGEDYEQYF
>.|TRBJ1-5|.|TRBV10-3
TGTGCCATCAGTGGGACGGGGAGGGGTCAGCCCCAGCATTTT
CAISGTGRGQPQHF
>.|TRBJ2-2|.|TRBV2
TGTGCCAGCAGTCGGGACGCCGGGGAGCTGTTTTTT
CASSRDAGELFF
>.|TRBJ1-2|.|TRBV6-1
TGTGCCAGCATGGCGGCAGGCTGGGGGAATGGCTACACCTTC
CASMAAGWGNGYTF
>.|TRBJ2-1|TRBD2|TRBV7-6
TGTGCCAGCAGCTTTAGCGGGGGGGCCAATGAGCAGTTCTTC
CASSFSGGANEQFF
>.|TRBJ2-2|.|TRBV7-8
TGTGCCAGCAGCGCCGGGACAACCGGGGAGCTGTTTTTT
CASSAGTTGELFF
>few|TRBJ1-2|TRBD1|TRBV29-1
TGCAGCGTTGGGGTGACAGGGAGACACTATGGCTACACCTTC
CSVGVTGRHYGYTF
>.|TRBJ1-6|TRBD1|TRBV7-9
TGTGCCAGCAGCCCACGAGGGACAGTAGGAGATAATTCACCCCTCCACTTT
CASSPRGTVGDNSPLHF
>.|TRBJ2-7|.|TRBV6-6
TGTGCCAGCAGCCTGGATGGGGCCAGCTCCTACGAGCAGTACTTC
CASSLDGASSYEQYF
>.|TRBJ2-1|.|TRBV5-1
TGCGCCAGCAGCTTGGCTATGATAAGGACAAGGGGGAGGAATGAGCAGTTCTTC
CASSLAMIRTRGRNEQFF
>once|TRBJ1-2|TRBD1|TRBV6-7
TGTGCCAGCAGTCACAACAGGGGATATGGCTACACCTTC
CASSHNRGYGYTF
>.|TRBJ2-5|.|TRBV18
TGTGCCAGCTCACTAGGTACGGGAGAGACCCAGTACTTC
CASSLGTGETQYF
>.|TRBJ2-5|TRBD1|TRBV19
TGTGCCAGTAGTATAAACGGACAGGGGACCCAGTACTTC
CASSINGQGTQYF
>.|TRBJ2-7|TRBD1|TRBV6-6
TGTGCCAGCAGGGACAGGGTCTACGAGCAGTACTTC
CASRDRVYEQYF
>.|TRBJ2-6|.|TRBV5-4
TGTGCCAGCAGCTTGGGAAATCCTGGGGCCAACGTCCTGACTTTC
CASSLGNPGANVLTF
>few|TRBJ2-7|.|TRBV7-8
TGTGCCAGCAGCTTCGAGGCTTGGTACGAGCAGTACTTC
CASSFEAWYEQYF
>.|TRBJ2-1|TRBD1|TRBV5-4
TGTGCCAGCAGCTCCTCCGGGACAGGGGTCACCAATGAGCAGTTCTTC
CASSSSGTGVTNEQFF
>.|TRBJ1-2|.|TRBV5-1
TGCGCCAGCAGCTTGGATCGCAGCGTCAGCGGCTACACCTTC
CASSLDRSVSGYTF
>.|TRBJ2-7|.|TRBV6-5
TGTGCCAGCAGTTACGGACGCCCGGGGAGCTCCTACGAGCAGTACTTC
CASSYGRPGSSYEQYF
>once|TRBJ2-1|TRBD2|TRBV7-9
TGTGCCAGCAGCCGCCTGGCTAGCGGGTTTTACAATGAGCAGTTCTTC
CASSRLASGFYNEQFF
>.|TRBJ2-7|TRBD2|TRBV5-6
TGTGCCAGCACTCTCGGGGCGGGAGGAACCTACGAGCAGTACTTC
CASTLGAGGTYEQYF
>.|TRBJ2-2|TRBD2|TRBV10-3
TGTGCCATCAGTGACCCGACTAGCGGTAACACCGGGGAGCTGTTTTTT
CAISDPTSGNTGELFF
>.|TRBJ1-2|.|TRBV9
TGTGCCAGCAGCGCAGGACAGCCTTCTAACTATGGCTACACCTTC
CASSAGQPSNYGYTF
>.|TRBJ2-7|TRBD1|TRBV2
TGTGCCAGCAGTGTCCTCGCCGGGACAGGGCAGCACTACGAGCAGTACTTC
CASSVLAGTGQHYEQYF
>.|TRBJ1-2|TRBD1|TRBV6-1
TGTGCCAGCAGTAACCGGGACAGTGAGCACTATGGCTACACCTTC
CASSNRDSEHYGYTF
>.|TRBJ1-5|TRBD1|TRBV6-1
TGTGCCAGCCTATGGGACAGGGGAGGTCAGCCCCAGCATTTT
CASLWDRGGQPQHF
>.|TRBJ2-3|.|TRBV15
TGTGCCACCAGCGGGAGGGGGCTGCTAGAACAGGGTACGCAGTATTTT
CATSGRGLLEQGTQYF
>few|TRBJ2-1|TRBD1|TRBV6-4
TGTGCCAGCAGTGACTCGACAGGGGGCAATGAGCAGTTCTTC
CASSDSTGGNEQFF
>.|TRBJ1-1|.|TRBV2
TGTGCCACCACAGCGACAGGTTCTCACATGAACACTGAAGCTTTCTTT
CATTATGSHMNTEAFF
>.|TRBJ2-5|.|TRBV5-1
TGCGCCAGCGGTCACTGGGGTCCCCAAGAGACCCAGTACTTC
CASGHWGPQETQYF
>.|TRBJ1-2|.|TRBV7-9
TGTGCCAGCAGCTCCGGGGCCGCTAACTATGGCTACACCTTC
CASSSGAANYGYTF
>.|TRBJ2-7|.|TRBV29-1
TGCAGCGTTGTGGGGTGGGCTTCCTACGAGCAGTACTTC
CSVVGWASYEQYF
>.|TRBJ2-3|.|TRBV27
TGTGCCAGCAGTTTATTTCGGACGGACAACACAGATACGCAGTATTTT
CASSLFRTDNTDTQYF